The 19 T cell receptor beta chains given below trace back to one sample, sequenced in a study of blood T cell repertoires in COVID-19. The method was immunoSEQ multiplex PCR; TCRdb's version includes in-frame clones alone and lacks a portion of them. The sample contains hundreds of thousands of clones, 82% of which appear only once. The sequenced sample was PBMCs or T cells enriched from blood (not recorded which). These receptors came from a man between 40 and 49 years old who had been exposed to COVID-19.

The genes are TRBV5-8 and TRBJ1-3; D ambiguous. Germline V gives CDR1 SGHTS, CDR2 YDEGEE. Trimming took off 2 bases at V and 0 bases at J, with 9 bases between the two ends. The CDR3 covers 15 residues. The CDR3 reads CASSFARISGNTIYF. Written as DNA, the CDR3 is TGTGCCAGCAGCTTCGCCAGGATCTCTGGAAACACCATATATTTT.

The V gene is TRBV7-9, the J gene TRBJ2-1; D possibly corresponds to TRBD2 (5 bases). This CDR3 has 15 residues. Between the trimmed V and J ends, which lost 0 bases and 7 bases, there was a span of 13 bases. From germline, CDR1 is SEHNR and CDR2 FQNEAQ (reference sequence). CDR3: CASSLALGRGNEQFF. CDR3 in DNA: TGTGCCAGCAGCTTAGCTCTCGGAAGAGGGAATGAGCAGTTCTTC.

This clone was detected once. Here the CDR3 reads CASKGQTEQYF. In DNA form, the CDR3 reads TGTGCCAGCAAGGGACAGACGGAGCAGTACTTC. The V gene is TRBV2, the J gene TRBJ2-7; TRBD1 aligns across 7 bases. CDR1 is SNHLY, CDR2 FYNNEI, per germline. The CDR3 has 11 residues. The V and J ends lost 7 bases and 7 bases, in that order; junction bases with no gene match: 4.

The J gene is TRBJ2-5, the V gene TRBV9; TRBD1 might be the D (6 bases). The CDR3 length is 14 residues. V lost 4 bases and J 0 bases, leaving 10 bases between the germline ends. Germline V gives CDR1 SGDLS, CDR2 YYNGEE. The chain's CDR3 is CASSFGQNQETQYF. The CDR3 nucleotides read TGTGCCAGCAGCTTCGGACAGAACCAAGAGACCCAGTACTTC.

In DNA form, the CDR3 reads TGCGCCAGCAGCTTGTGGCAGTTCGGGACTAGCGGGACGGGCTACGAGCAGTACTTC. Translating it yields CASSLWQFGTSGTGYEQYF. V usage is TRBV5-1 and J usage is TRBJ2-7; 13 bases agree with TRBD2. The CDR3 sequence is 19 residues long. The V and J ends lost 1 base and 3 bases, in that order; junction bases with no gene match: 13. CDR1 SGHRS and CDR2 YFSETQ come from the germline V gene.

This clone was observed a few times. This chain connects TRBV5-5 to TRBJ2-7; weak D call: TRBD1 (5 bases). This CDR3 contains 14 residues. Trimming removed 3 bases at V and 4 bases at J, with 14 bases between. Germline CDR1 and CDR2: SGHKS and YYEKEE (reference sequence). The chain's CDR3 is CASSSGPQGYEQYF. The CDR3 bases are TGTGCCAGCAGCTCCGGGCCCCAGGGTTACGAGCAGTACTTC.

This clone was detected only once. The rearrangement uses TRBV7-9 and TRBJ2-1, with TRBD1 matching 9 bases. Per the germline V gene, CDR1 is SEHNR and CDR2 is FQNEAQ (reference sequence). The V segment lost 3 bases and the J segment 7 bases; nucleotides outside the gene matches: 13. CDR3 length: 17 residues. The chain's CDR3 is CASSFALGTGPGNEQFF. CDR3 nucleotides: TGTGCCAGCAGCTTCGCGTTGGGGACAGGGCCGGGAAATGAGCAGTTCTTC. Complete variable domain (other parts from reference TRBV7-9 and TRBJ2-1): DTGVSQNPRHKITKRGQNVTFRCDPISEHNRLYWYRQTLGQGPEFLTYFQNEAQLEKSRLLSDRFSAERPKGSFSTLEIQRTEQGDSAMYLCASSFALGTGPGNEQFFGPGTRLTVL.

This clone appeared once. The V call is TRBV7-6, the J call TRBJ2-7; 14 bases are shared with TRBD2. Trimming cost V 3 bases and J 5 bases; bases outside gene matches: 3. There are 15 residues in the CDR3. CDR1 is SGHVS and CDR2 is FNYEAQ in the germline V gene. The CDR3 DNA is TGTGCCAGCAGCTTGGGGACTAGCGGGAGCCACGAGCAGTACTTC. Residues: CASSLGTSGSHEQYF.

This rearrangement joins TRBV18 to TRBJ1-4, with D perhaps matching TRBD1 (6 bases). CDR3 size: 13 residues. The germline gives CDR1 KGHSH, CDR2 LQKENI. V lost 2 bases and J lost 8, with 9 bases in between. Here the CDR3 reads CASSPRQDEKLFF. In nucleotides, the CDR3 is TGTGCCAGCTCACCAAGACAGGACGAAAAACTGTTTTTT.

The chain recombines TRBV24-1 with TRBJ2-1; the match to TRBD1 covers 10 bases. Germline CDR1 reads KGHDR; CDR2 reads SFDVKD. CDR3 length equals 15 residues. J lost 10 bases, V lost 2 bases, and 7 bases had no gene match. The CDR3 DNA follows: TGTGCCACCAGTGATTACGGGACAGGGGATAAGGAGCAGTTCTTC. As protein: CATSDYGTGDKEQFF.

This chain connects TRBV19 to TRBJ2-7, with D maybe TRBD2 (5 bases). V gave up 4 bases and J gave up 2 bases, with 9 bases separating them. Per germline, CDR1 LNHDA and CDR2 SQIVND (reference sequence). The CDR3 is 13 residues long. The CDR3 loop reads CASSRRRTYEQYF. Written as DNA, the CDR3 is TGTGCCAGTAGTAGGCGGAGGACCTACGAGCAGTACTTC.

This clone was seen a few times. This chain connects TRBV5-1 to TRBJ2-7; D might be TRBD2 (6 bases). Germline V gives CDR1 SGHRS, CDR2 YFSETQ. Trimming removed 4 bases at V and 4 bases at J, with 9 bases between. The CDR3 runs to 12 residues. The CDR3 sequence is CASSDGSYEQYF. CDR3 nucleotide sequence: TGCGCCAGCAGCGACGGGAGTTACGAGCAGTACTTC.

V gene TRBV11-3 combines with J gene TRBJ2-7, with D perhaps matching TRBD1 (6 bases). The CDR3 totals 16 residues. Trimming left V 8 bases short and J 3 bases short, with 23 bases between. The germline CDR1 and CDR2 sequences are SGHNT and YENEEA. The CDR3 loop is CASSTYQQGDIYEQYF. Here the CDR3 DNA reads TGTGCCAGCTCCACCTACCAACAGGGAGATATCTACGAGCAGTACTTC.

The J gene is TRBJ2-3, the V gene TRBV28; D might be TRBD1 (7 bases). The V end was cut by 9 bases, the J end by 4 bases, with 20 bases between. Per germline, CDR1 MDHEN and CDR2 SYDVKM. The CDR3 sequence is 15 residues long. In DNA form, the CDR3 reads TGTGCCAGTAGACTCCAGGGGGGCGCCGCAGATACGCAGTATTTT. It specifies CASRLQGGAADTQYF.

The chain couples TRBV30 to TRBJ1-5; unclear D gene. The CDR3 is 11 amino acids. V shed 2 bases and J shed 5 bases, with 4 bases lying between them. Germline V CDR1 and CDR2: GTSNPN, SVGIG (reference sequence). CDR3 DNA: TGTGCCTGGAGTACAGATCAGCCCCAGCATTTT. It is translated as CAWSTDQPQHF.

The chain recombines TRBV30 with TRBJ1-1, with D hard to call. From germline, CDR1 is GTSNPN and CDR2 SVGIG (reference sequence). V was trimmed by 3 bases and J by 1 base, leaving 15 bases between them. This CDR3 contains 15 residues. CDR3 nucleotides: TGTGCCTGGAGGGCCAACTTTAGCGCGAACACTGAAGCTTTCTTT. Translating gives CAWRANFSANTEAFF.

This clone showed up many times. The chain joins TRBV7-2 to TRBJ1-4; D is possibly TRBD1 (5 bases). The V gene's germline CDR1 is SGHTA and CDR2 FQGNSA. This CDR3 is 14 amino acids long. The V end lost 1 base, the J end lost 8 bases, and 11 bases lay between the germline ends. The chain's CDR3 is CASSLGGATEKLFF. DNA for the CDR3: TGTGCCAGCAGCTTAGGTGGGGCTACAGAAAAACTGTTTTTT.

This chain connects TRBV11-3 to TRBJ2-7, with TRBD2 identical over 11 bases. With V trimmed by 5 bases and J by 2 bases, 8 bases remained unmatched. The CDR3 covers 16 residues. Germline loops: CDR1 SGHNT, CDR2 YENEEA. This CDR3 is CASSPEPGLAAYEQYF. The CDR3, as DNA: TGTGCCAGCAGCCCTGAACCGGGACTAGCGGCCTACGAGCAGTACTTC.

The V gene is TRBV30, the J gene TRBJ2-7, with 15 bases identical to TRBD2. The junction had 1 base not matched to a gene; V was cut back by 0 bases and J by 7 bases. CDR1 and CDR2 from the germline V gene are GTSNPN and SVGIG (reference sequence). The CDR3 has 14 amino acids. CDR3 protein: CAWSVGTSGREQYF. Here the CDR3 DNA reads TGTGCCTGGAGTGTAGGGACTAGCGGGAGGGAGCAGTACTTC. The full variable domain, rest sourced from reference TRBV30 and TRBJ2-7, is SQTIHQWPATLVQPVGSPLSLECTVEGTSNPNLYWYRQAAGRGLQLLFYSVGIGQISSEVPQNLSASRPQDRQFILSSKKLLLSDSGFYLCAWSVGTSGREQYFGPGTRLTVT.